The sequence of this T cell receptor (beta chain) was determined in a study of T cells after yellow fever vaccination. The germline gives CDR1 SQVTM, CDR2 ANQGSEA. V was shortened by 7 bases and J by 7 bases, with 20 bases between the two germline ends. CDR3 size: 14 residues. TCRdb itself ran the 5' RACE reads through MiXCR, one entry per CDR3 protein. The sample yields hundreds of thousands of distinct CDR3 sequences, about 19% seen once. The gene calls are TRBV29-1 and TRBJ2-1; D possibly matches TRBD1 or TRBD2 (5 bases each). Source: PBMCs, taken before the yellow fever booster vaccination. This receptor was taken from a man between 18 and 29 years old who received the YFV17D yellow fever vaccine. This CDR3 is CSARWGKVWNEQFF. The CDR3 nucleotides read TGCAGCGCCCGTTGGGGGAAGGTGTGGAATGAGCAGTTCTTC.